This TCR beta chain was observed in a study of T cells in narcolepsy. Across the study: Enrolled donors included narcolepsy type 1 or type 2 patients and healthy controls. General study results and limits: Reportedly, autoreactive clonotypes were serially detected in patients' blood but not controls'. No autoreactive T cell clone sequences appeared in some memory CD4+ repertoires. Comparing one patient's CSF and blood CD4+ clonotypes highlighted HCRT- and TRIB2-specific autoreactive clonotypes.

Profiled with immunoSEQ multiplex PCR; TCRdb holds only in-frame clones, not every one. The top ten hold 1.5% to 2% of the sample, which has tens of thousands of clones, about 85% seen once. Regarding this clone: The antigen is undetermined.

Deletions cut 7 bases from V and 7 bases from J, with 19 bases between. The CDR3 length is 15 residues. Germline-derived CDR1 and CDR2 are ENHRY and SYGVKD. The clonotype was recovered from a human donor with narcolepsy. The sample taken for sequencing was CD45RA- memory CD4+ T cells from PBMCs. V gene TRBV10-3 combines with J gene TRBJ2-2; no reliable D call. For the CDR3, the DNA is TGTGCCATCACTCAGGACCCGGGTTTAAGCGGGGAGCTGTTTTTT. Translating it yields CAITQDPGLSGELFF.